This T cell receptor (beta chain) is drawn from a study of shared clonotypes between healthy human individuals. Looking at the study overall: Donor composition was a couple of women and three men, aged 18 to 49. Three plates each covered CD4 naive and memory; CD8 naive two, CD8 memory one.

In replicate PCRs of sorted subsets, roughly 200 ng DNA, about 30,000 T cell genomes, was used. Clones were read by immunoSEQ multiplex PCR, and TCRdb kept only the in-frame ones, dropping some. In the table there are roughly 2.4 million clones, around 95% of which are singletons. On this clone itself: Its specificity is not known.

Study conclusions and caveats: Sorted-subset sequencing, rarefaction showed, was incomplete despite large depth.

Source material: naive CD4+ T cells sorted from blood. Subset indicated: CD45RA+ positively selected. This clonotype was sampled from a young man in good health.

The CDR3 DNA reads TGCGCCAGCAGACCCGGGACAGGGCGCAATCAGCCCCAGCATTTT. This translates into CASRPGTGRNQPQHF. The V and J genes are TRBV5-1 and TRBJ1-5; 9 nucleotides line up with TRBD1. The CDR3 runs 15 residues. Germline V gene data show CDR1 as SGHRS and CDR2 as YFSETQ. J gave up 2 bases and V 5 bases, and 5 bases lay outside the gene matches.